This passage covers 5 T cell receptor beta chains from one sample sequenced in a study of cytomegalovirus exposure and HLA in healthy donors. The PCR had 60 Vbeta and 13 Jbeta primers. Method: immunoSEQ multiplex PCR; TCRdb's copy keeps in-frame clones and lacks some. The sample has nearly 95,000 clones; less than 65% are singletons. Sample: PBMCs. The receptors derive from a woman aged 25 to 39 in good health and CMV-seronegative.

The rearrangement joins TRBV5-1 to TRBJ2-3; 8 bases align to TRBD2. CDR3 length: 15 amino acids. Germline trimming cut 3 bases from V and 3 bases from J; bases unmatched to any gene: 6. The germline gives CDR1 SGHRS, CDR2 YFSETQ. CDR3 bases: TGCGCCAGCAGCTCCCGGGGGGGCCAGACAGATACGCAGTATTTT. It translates to CASSSRGGQTDTQYF.

In this sample, this clone turned up a few times. The V call is TRBV5-6, the J call TRBJ2-7; tentatively, D is TRBD1 (6 bases). Per germline, CDR1 SGHDT and CDR2 YYEEEE. Trimming removed 4 bases at V and 0 bases at J, with 14 bases between. The CDR3 totals 15 residues. CDR3 residues: CASSGPWDNSYEQYF. As DNA, the CDR3 is TGTGCCAGCAGCGGTCCTTGGGACAACTCCTACGAGCAGTACTTC.

This clone appeared once. The V call is TRBV7-9, the J call TRBJ1-2; possible D gene TRBD1, 6 bases. Germline V gives CDR1 SEHNR, CDR2 FQNEAQ (reference sequence). The length of the CDR3 is 15 residues. V shed 5 bases and J shed 6 bases, with 19 bases lying between them. In nucleotides, the CDR3 is TGTGCCAGCAGCCGAATCACGGGGGGCAGTGATGGCTACACCTTC. Residues: CASSRITGGSDGYTF. Drawing the rest from reference TRBV7-9 and TRBJ1-2, the complete variable domain is DTGVSQNPRHKITKRGQNVTFRCDPISEHNRLYWYRQTLGQGPEFLTYFQNEAQLEKSRLLSDRFSAERPKGSFSTLEIQRTEQGDSAMYLCASSRITGGSDGYTFGSGTRLTVV.

This chain connects TRBV9 to TRBJ1-2, with D possibly TRBD1 on 5 matching bases. Germline V lookup: CDR1 SGDLS, CDR2 YYNGEE. Trimming shortened V by 3 bases and J by 6 bases, and 12 bases separated the two germline ends. The CDR3 is made up of 13 amino acids. Here the CDR3 DNA reads TGTGCCAGCAGCGCCAGGGATCTTCATGGCTACACCTTC. This translates into CASSARDLHGYTF.

With regard to this clone: One junction end does not reproduce the germline sequence, and a read error may be involved. This specimen includes other DNA sequences encoding the same CDR3. The rearrangement links TRBV7-9 to TRBJ1-1; TRBD1 matches 8 bases. The CDR3 has 16 amino acids. Germline V lookup: CDR1 SEHNR, CDR2 FQNEAQ (reference sequence). CDR3 loop: CASSSRQGLVNTEAFF. CDR3 nucleotide sequence: TGCGCCAGCAGCTCCCGACAGGGGCTGGTGAACACTGAAGCTTTCTTT.